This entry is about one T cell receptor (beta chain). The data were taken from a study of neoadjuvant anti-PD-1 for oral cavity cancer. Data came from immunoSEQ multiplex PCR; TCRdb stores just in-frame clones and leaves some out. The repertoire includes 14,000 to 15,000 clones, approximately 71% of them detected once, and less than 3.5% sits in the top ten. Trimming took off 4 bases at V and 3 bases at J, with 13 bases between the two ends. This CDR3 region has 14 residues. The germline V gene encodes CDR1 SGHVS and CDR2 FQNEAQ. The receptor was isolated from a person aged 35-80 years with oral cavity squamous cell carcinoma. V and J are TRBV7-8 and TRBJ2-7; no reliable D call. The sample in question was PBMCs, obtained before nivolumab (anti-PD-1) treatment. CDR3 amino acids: CASSSGRSGYEQYF. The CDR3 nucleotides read TGTGCCAGCAGCTCTGGGCGGTCGGGCTACGAGCAGTACTTC.